This entry lists 19 T cell receptor beta chains sequenced from one sample in a study of T cell responses to AZD1222 COVID-19 vaccine. Profiling relied on immunoSEQ multiplex PCR, and the TCRdb table lists in-frame clones only, not all of them. The profile shows around 100,000 clones, approximately 90% of them singletons. This sample comprised peripheral blood, obtained on day 0 of AZD1222 vaccination. The receptor set was obtained from an adult in good health.

There are a few counts of this clone. The chain employs TRBV7-9 and TRBJ1-2; tentative D call: TRBD1 (5 bases). The CDR3 runs 14 residues. Trimming removed 6 bases from V and 4 bases from J, with 15 bases in between. Germline CDR1 is SEHNR and CDR2 is FQNEAQ (reference sequence). The DNA for the CDR3 is TGTGCCAGCAGTCGGGACTCTTCCAGCTATGGCTACACCTTC. It encodes CASSRDSSSYGYTF.

The chain links TRBV28 to TRBJ2-1; TRBD2 matches 8 bases. V lost 2 bases to trimming and J lost 6 bases; unmatched junction nucleotides: 12. Germline V gene sequence: CDR1 MDHEN, CDR2 SYDVKM. The length of the CDR3 is 17 residues. The chain's CDR3 is CASSLLTSGYTANEQFF. CDR3 DNA sequence: TGTGCCAGCAGTTTACTTACTAGCGGATATACCGCCAATGAGCAGTTCTTC. The entire variable domain, with the rest obtained from reference TRBV28 and TRBJ2-1, is as follows: DVKVTQSSRYLVKRTGEKVFLECVQDMDHENMFWYRQDPGLGLRLIYFSYDVKMKEKGDIPEGYSVSREKKERFSLILESASTNQTSMYLCASSLLTSGYTANEQFFGPGTRLTVL.

This sequence joins TRBV6-4 and TRBJ1-6, with D hard to call. The CDR3 totals 13 residues. Germline assignment: CDR1 MRHNA and CDR2 SNTAGT. V was shortened by 3 bases and J by 9 bases, with 9 bases between the two germline ends. This CDR3 is CASSEKGLSPLHF. The CDR3 DNA is TGTGCCAGCAGTGAAAAAGGGCTTTCACCCCTCCACTTT.

The chain uses TRBV5-4 and TRBJ1-1, with D maybe TRBD1 (5 bases). Germline assignment: CDR1 SGHNT and CDR2 YYREEE (reference sequence). CDR3 length: 14 amino acids. The V gene lost 0 bases and the J gene lost 4 bases, with 10 bases spanning the gap. In DNA, the CDR3 is TGTGCCAGCAGCTTGGGACAGCAACTCACTGAAGCTTTCTTT. Its translation is CASSLGQQLTEAFF.

The V and J genes are TRBV5-1 and TRBJ1-1; no clear D gene. The CDR3 has 14 amino acids. Per the germline V gene, CDR1 is SGHRS and CDR2 is YFSETQ. Trimming took 2 bases from V and 0 from J, leaving 8 bases between them. The CDR3 sequence: CASSFRLMNTEAFF. CDR3 coding DNA: TGCGCCAGCAGCTTCAGACTCATGAACACTGAAGCTTTCTTT. Variable domain in full (rest from reference TRBV5-1 and TRBJ1-1): KAGVTQTPRYLIKTRGQQVTLSCSPISGHRSVSWYQQTPGQGLQFLFEYFSETQRNKGNFPGRFSGRQFSNSRSEMNVSTLELGDSALYLCASSFRLMNTEAFFGQGTRLTVV.

The J gene is TRBJ2-1, the V gene TRBV9; D not resolved. This CDR3 spans 15 amino acids. Germline CDR1 is SGDLS and CDR2 is YYNGEE. Trimming took 3 bases from V and 4 from J, leaving 14 bases between them. The CDR3 DNA sequence: TGTGCCAGCAGCGCTAGGGCAGCTAATTACAATGAGCAGTTCTTC. Its protein is CASSARAANYNEQFF.

CDR3 protein: CASSVGGGLPDNEQFF. The CDR3 bases are TGTGCCAGCAGCGTAGGGGGGGGACTCCCGGACAATGAGCAGTTCTTC. The chain recombines TRBV9 with TRBJ2-1, with 7 bases that match TRBD2. The CDR3 runs to 16 residues. CDR1 is SGDLS, CDR2 YYNGEE, per germline. Trimming removed 0 bases from V and 5 bases from J; junction bases left unmatched: 8.

The chain has TRBV25-1 and TRBJ1-5; a possible D gene is TRBD1 (5 bases). The germline gives CDR1 MGHDK, CDR2 SYGVNS. Trimming removed 4 bases from V and 4 bases from J, with 20 bases in between. The CDR3 sequence is 17 residues long. The CDR3 sequence: CASSADSYGLENQPQHF. CDR3 DNA: TGTGCCAGCAGTGCTGACAGTTACGGTTTAGAGAATCAGCCCCAGCATTTT.

The V call is TRBV3-1 (or the pseudogene TRBV3-2), the J call TRBJ2-5, with D possibly being TRBD1 or TRBD2 (6 bases each). Trimming pared 1 base from V and 5 bases from J, leaving 17 bases between. Looked up from germline, CDR1 is LGHDT and CDR2 is YNNKEL (reference sequence). This CDR3 region has 16 residues. The CDR3 reads CASSQVPLQGGETQYF. The CDR3 region has the DNA TGTGCCAGCAGCCAAGTCCCATTACAGGGAGGCGAGACCCAGTACTTC.

The chain is built from TRBV5-5 and TRBJ2-1, with a weak D call TRBD2 (5 bases). The CDR3 is made up of 15 amino acids. Germline loops: CDR1 SGHKS, CDR2 YYEKEE (reference sequence). V shed 4 bases and J shed 0 bases, with 11 bases lying between them. The CDR3: CASSRSTSSYNEQFF. The CDR3 DNA follows: TGTGCCAGCAGCCGAAGTACTAGCTCCTACAATGAGCAGTTCTTC.

V and J are TRBV24-1 and TRBJ2-1; D is uncertain. CDR1 and CDR2 from the germline V gene are KGHDR and SFDVKD. Trimming took 3 bases from V and 6 from J, leaving 11 bases between them. CDR3 length equals 14 residues. The CDR3 here is CATSDRGSINEQFF. CDR3 nucleotide sequence: TGTGCCACCAGTGATCGAGGCTCGATCAATGAGCAGTTCTTC.

The chain has TRBV19 and TRBJ2-7, with a possible D match to TRBD1 (6 bases). The germline V and J ends were trimmed by 6 bases and 1 base, with 13 bases remaining between them. The CDR3 is 14 amino acids. Germline V lookup: CDR1 LNHDA, CDR2 SQIVND (reference sequence). The CDR3 coding sequence is TGTGCCAGTAGCTCACGAGGACAGTCCTACGAGCAGTACTTC. Translated: CASSSRGQSYEQYF.

V usage is TRBV7-8 and J usage is TRBJ1-1, with a possible D match to TRBD1 (6 bases). V was pared by 4 bases and J by 0 bases, with 12 bases between. Germline lookup yields CDR1 SGHVS and CDR2 FQNEAQ. This CDR3 has 15 residues. The CDR3 reads CASSSLDSMNTEAFF. CDR3 bases: TGTGCCAGCAGCTCATTGGACAGCATGAACACTGAAGCTTTCTTT.

This clone was detected only a few times. The chain uses TRBV28 and TRBJ2-5, with a possible D match to TRBD2 (6 bases). The CDR3 spans 14 residues. Germline CDR1 is MDHEN and CDR2 is SYDVKM. Trimming took off 5 bases at V and 4 bases at J, with 14 bases between the two ends. The CDR3 nucleotides read TGTGCCAGCAGTCGCGGACGGGAGACAGAGACCCAGTACTTC. Protein sequence: CASSRGRETETQYF.

The V call is TRBV28, the J call TRBJ1-1; D remains ambiguous. V gave up 5 bases and J gave up 1 base, with 8 bases separating them. Germline CDR1 and CDR2: MDHEN and SYDVKM. The CDR3 has 13 residues. DNA of the CDR3: TGTGCCAGCAGTAAATGGGAGAACACTGAAGCTTTCTTT. It codes for CASSKWENTEAFF.

V is TRBV7-9 and J is TRBJ1-1, with a possible D match to TRBD1 (6 bases). V dropped 6 bases and J dropped 7 bases, with 12 bases sitting between them. CDR1 and CDR2 from the germline V gene are SEHNR and FQNEAQ (reference sequence). The CDR3 is made up of 12 amino acids. CDR3 amino acids: CASRPGQREAFF. The DNA for the CDR3 is TGTGCCAGCAGACCCGGACAGCGTGAAGCTTTCTTT.

V usage is TRBV7-9 and J usage is TRBJ2-3; D not certain. V lost 4 bases, J lost 2 bases, and 4 bases lay in between. This CDR3 has 12 residues. CDR1 is SEHNR, CDR2 FQNEAQ, per germline (reference sequence). CDR3 DNA: TGTGCCAGCAGCTACCCCACAGATACGCAGTATTTT. Protein sequence: CASSYPTDTQYF. Based on the CDR3 plus reference TRBV7-9 and TRBJ2-3, the full variable domain is DTGVSQNPRHKITKRGQNVTFRCDPISEHNRLYWYRQTLGQGPEFLTYFQNEAQLEKSRLLSDRFSAERPKGSFSTLEIQRTEQGDSAMYLCASSYPTDTQYFGPGTRLTVL.

The chain has TRBV19 and TRBJ1-1; 8 positions match TRBD1. V dropped 5 bases and J dropped 3; count of bases not matched to a gene: 14. This CDR3 contains 17 residues. Germline V gene lookup returns CDR1 LNHDA and CDR2 SQIVND (reference sequence). The chain's CDR3 is CASSSRTGFRLDTEAFF. The CDR3 DNA sequence: TGTGCCAGTAGTTCCCGGACAGGGTTTCGTTTGGACACTGAAGCTTTCTTT.

V and J are TRBV18 and TRBJ2-2; no definite D call. The germline V and J ends were trimmed by 3 bases and 3 bases, with 2 bases remaining between them. The CDR3 extends over 12 amino acids. Looked up from germline, CDR1 is KGHSH and CDR2 is LQKENI. CDR3 bases: TGTGCCAGCTCACCCGACACCGGGGAGCTGTTTTTT. Its translation: CASSPDTGELFF.